This T cell receptor (beta chain) originates from a study of shared clonotypes between healthy human individuals. Using immunoSEQ multiplex PCR, the repertoire was profiled, and TCRdb retains in-frame clones only, with some absent. The data show about 710,000 clones, around 77% seen once. The germline V gene has CDR1 GTSNPN and CDR2 SVGIG (reference sequence). CDR3 size: 10 residues. Trimming took off 5 bases at V and 2 bases at J, with 3 bases between the two ends. Donors were Caucasian adults residing in Nashville, Tennessee, USA. The sequencing input was memory CD4+ T cells sorted from blood. Indicated subset: CD45RA-negative fraction. This rearrangement joins TRBV30 to TRBJ2-5; D unresolved. The TCR comes from a woman aged 25 to 45 in good health. CDR3 bases: TGTGCCTGGGGACAAGAGACCCAGTACTTC. Protein: CAWGQETQYF.